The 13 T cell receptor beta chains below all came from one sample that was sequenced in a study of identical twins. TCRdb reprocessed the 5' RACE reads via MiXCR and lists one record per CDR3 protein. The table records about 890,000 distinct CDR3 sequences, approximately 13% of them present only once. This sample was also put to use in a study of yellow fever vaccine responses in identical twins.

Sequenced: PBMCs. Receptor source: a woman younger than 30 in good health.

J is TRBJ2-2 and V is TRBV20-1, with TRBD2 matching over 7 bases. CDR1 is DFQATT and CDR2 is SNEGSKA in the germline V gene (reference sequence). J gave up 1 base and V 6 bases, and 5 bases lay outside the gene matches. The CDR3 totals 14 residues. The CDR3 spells CSAPGEGNTGELFF. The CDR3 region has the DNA TGCAGTGCCCCTGGGGAGGGGAACACCGGGGAGCTGTTTTTT.

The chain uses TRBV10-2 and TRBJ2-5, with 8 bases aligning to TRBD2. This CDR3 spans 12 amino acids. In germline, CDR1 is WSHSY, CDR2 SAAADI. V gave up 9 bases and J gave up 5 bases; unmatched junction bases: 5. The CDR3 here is CASGTSGETQYF. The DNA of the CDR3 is TGCGCCAGTGGGACTAGTGGTGAGACCCAGTACTTC.

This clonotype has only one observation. In DNA, the CDR3 is TGTGCCACCAGTGCAGGACAGAACCAAGAGACCCAGTACTTC. Its translation is CATSAGQNQETQYF. The rearrangement joins TRBV24-1 to TRBJ2-5, with D maybe TRBD1 (6 bases). The CDR3 sequence is 14 residues long. The germline CDR1 and CDR2 sequences are KGHDR and SFDVKD. The germline V and J ends were trimmed by 5 bases and 0 bases, with 9 bases remaining between them.

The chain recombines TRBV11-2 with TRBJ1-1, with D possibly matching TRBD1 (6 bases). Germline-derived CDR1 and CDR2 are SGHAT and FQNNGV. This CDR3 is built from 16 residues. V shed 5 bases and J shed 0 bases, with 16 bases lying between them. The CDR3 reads CASSPRAGDMNTEAFF. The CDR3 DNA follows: TGTGCCAGCAGCCCCCGCGCAGGGGACATGAACACTGAAGCTTTCTTT. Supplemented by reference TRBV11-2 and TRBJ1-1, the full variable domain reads EAGVAQSPRYKIIEKRQSVAFWCNPISGHATLYWYQQILGQGPKLLIQFQNNGVVDDSQLPKDRFSAERLKGVDSTLKIQPAKLEDSAVYLCASSPRAGDMNTEAFFGQGTRLTVV.

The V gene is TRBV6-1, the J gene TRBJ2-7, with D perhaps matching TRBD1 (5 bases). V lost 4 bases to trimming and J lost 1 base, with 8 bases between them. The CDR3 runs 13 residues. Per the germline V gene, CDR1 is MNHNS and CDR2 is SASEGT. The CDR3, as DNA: TGTGCCAGCAGTGGACAGCGTTCCTACGAGCAGTACTTC. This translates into CASSGQRSYEQYF.

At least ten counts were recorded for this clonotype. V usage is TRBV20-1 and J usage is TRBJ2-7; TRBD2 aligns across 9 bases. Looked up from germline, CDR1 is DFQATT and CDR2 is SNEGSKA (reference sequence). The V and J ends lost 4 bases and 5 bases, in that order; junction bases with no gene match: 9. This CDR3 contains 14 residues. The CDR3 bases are TGCAGTGCTACAATAAGCGGGAGGATCAACGAGCAGTACTTC. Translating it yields CSATISGRINEQYF.

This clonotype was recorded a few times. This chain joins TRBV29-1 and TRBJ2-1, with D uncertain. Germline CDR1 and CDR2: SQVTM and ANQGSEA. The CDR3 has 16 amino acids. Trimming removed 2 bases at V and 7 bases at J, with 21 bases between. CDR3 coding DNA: TGCAGCGTTGAAAGGGCCGCGCTTGTTCGGTCTAATGAGCAGTTCTTC. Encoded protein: CSVERAALVRSNEQFF.

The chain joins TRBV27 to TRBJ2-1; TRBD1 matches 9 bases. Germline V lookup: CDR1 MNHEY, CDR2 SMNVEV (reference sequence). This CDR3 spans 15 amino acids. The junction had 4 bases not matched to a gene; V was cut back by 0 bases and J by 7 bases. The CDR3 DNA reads TGTGCCAGCAGTTTATCCGGGACAGGGAGGAATGAGCAGTTCTTC. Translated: CASSLSGTGRNEQFF.

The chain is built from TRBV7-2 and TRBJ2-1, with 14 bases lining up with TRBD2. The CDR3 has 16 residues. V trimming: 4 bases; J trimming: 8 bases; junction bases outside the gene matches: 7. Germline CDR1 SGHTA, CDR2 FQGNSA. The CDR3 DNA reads TGTGCCAGCAGCTCCCAAGGGACTAGCGGGGGTGATGAGCAGTTCTTC. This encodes CASSSQGTSGGDEQFF.

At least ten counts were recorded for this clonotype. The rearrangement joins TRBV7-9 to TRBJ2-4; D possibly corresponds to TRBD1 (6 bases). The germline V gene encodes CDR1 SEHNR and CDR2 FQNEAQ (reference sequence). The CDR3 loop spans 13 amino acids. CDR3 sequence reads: CAGGELAKNIQYF. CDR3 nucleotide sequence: TGTGCAGGGGGAGAACTAGCCAAAAACATTCAGTACTTC. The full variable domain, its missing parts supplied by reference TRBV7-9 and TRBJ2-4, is DTGVSQNPRHKITKRGQNVTFRCDPISEHNRLYWYRQTLGQGPEFLTYFQNEAQLEKSRLLSDRFSAERPKGSFSTLEIQRTEQGDSAMYLCAGGELAKNIQYFGAGTRLSVL.

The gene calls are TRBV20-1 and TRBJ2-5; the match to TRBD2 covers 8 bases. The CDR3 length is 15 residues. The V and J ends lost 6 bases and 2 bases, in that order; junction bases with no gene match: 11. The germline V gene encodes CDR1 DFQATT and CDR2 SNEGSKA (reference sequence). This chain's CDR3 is CSATSIAGGQETQYF. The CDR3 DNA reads TGCAGTGCCACGTCTATTGCGGGGGGACAAGAGACCCAGTACTTC.

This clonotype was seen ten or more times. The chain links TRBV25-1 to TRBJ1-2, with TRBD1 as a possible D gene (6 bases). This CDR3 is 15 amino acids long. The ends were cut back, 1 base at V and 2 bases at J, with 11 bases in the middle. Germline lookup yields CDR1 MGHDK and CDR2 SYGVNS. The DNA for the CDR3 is TGTGCCAGCAGTGAATCGGGGGCAGTCAACTATGGCTACACCTTC. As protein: CASSESGAVNYGYTF.

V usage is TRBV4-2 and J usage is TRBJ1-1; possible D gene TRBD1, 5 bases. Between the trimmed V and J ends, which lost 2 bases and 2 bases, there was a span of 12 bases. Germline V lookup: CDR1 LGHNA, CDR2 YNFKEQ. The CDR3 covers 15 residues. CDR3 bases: TGTGCCAGCAGCCAAACCCTTGGACACAACACTGAAGCTTTCTTT. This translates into CASSQTLGHNTEAFF.